This T cell receptor (beta chain) was identified in a study of blood T cell repertoires in COVID-19. Researchers sorted participants into cohorts using their self-reported clinical history. TCRdb's copy holds only in-frame clones and misses some; the assay was immunoSEQ multiplex PCR. The sample lists about 210,000 clones, approximately 83% occurring once. The CDR3 is 15 residues long. CDR1 SGHRS and CDR2 YFSETQ come from the germline V gene. Trimming removed 0 bases from V and 1 base from J, with 9 bases in between. Material: PBMCs or T cells enriched from blood (not recorded which). The source of this sequence is a woman between 40 and 50 years old with acute COVID-19. The chain recombines TRBV5-1 with TRBJ2-3, with D possibly matching TRBD1 (5 bases). The CDR3, as DNA: TGCGCCAGCAGCTTGGATACAGGCCGCACAGATACGCAGTATTTT. Amino acid sequence: CASSLDTGRTDTQYF.